The text below deals with one TCR beta chain. The data originate from a study of blood T cell repertoires in COVID-19. For the study at large: The study drew acute and convalescent COVID-19 samples from the United States, Italy and Spain.

Trimming took 2 bases from V and 6 from J; bases not matched to a gene: 7. The CDR3 totals 17 residues. The germline gives CDR1 KGHSH, CDR2 LQKENI. Under the authors' procedure: Reference gene primer amplification gave estimated nucleated cell counts. The assay was immunoSEQ multiplex PCR, and TCRdb's table has in-frame clones only and misses some. V and J calls and clone size are given by that table; D and trimming were obtained from the DNA. This table has 70,000 or so clones, about nine tenths appearing once. The chain uses TRBV18 and TRBJ1-6; 10 bases line up with TRBD1. What was sequenced was peripheral blood. This sequence was found in a man between 70 and 80 years old with active or convalescent COVID-19. CDR3: CASSPTGTGAFNSPLHF. The CDR3, as DNA: TGTGCCAGCTCACCAACCGGGACAGGGGCGTTTAATTCACCCCTCCACTTT.